This TCR beta chain was documented in a study of blood T cell repertoires in COVID-19. Turning to the study itself: There were acute and convalescent COVID-19 samples, and they came from the United States, Italy and Spain. T cells, B-cell-depleted T cells, or PBMCs provided the cDNA or gDNA that served as material.

In the source study's methods: Researchers report that nucleated cell counts were estimated from reference gene primer amplification. The assay was immunoSEQ multiplex PCR, and TCRdb's table has in-frame clones only and misses some. V and J calls and clone size follow that table, whereas D and trimming were derived from the DNA. The table lists about 170,000 clones, around 83% of them singletons, with about 3.5% in the top ten. Participant ages covered about 18 to 100 years across 24 US areas. From germline, CDR1 is KGHDR and CDR2 SFDVKD. The CDR3 length is 13 residues. V lost 5 bases and J lost 2, with 9 bases in between.

The chain recombines TRBV24-1 with TRBJ2-7; no firm D call. This receptor was identified in a woman aged 45-65 years in a cohort exposed to, infected with or recovered from COVID-19 (not recorded which). The sequencing sample was made of PBMCs or T cells enriched from blood (not recorded which). CDR3 in amino acids: CATSAAGTYEQYF. In nucleotides, the CDR3 is TGTGCCACCAGTGCCGCAGGTACCTACGAGCAGTACTTC.